The subject of this entry is one TCR beta chain. There is no known antigen for this receptor. There are no base qualities to consult, and no much larger clone falls within one base. This specimen comes from a study of shared clonotypes between healthy human individuals (TCRdb year 2020). With respect to the entire study: The cohort comprised a couple of women and three men aged 18 to 49 years. The study deeply sequenced blood TCR repertoires of five healthy adults to estimate repertoire size and the extent of clonotype sharing between individuals. Leukapheresis yielded between about 0.85 and 9 billion PBMCs per donor. To increase sequencing depth and limit assay-specific biases, TCR repertoire library preparation and sequencing were carried out by different laboratories using diverse techniques. For each donor, CD4 naive and CD4 memory were each given three plates, CD8 naive was given two plates, and CD8 memory was given one plate.

Using the deep immunoSEQ assay, multiplex PCR amplified TCR CDR3 regions from genomic DNA. Extracted genomic DNA from each cell subset was distributed evenly across all wells of several immunoSEQ 96-well plates, and each plate was treated as a replicate. For sorted subsets, around 200 ng genomic DNA, equal to 25,000 to 35,000 T cell genomes, was loaded into each replicate PCR. Purified libraries were quantified with a Qubit 3.0 fluorometer, sized on a Bioanalyzer 2100, and re-quantified with the KAPA Library Quantification kit. Each immunoSEQ 96-well plate was sequenced on its own single-read 150-cycle Illumina NextSeq 550 flow cell. Per the authors' processing: Because the immunoSEQ output held only junctional sequences and lacked quality scores, the filtering could not match the filtering applied to full-length reads. Sequences were annotated with PyIR, a Python wrapper for IgBLAST v1.9, and V/J genes and CDR3 were assigned using IMGT germline references. Reads were removed for weak V/J assignments (E-value above 1e-6), missing CDR3, stop codons, out-of-frame junctions, or ambiguous translated residues. V3J clonotypes were defined by identical inferred V gene, J gene, and CDR3 amino acid sequence. The percentage overlap between two repertoires was calculated by dividing the number of shared unique clonotypes by the size of the smaller repertoire. Three approaches were used to assess repertoire richness: RTK rarefaction, the Chao1 estimator, and Recon v2.1 estimates of unobserved clonotypes. For all TCRbeta clonotypes obtained by the gDNA method from several donors, generation probabilities were computed with OLGA. TCRdb obtained this table from immuneACCESS and retained in-frame rearrangements with V and J assigned. These tables miss some clones; where compared with another copy, unresolved V genes account for less than half of the shortfall, and the remainder is unexplained. V and J calls and clone size are given by that table; D and trimming were obtained from the DNA. The sample records fewer than 100,000 clones, less than 80% of which are singletons. The ten biggest clones cover 40% to 45% of the sample.

The donors were healthy, HIV-negative adults who had no recently reported acute infections or vaccinations. Every donor was a Caucasian adult living in Nashville, Tennessee, USA. CD8 memory samples consisted of magnetically selected CD45RO+ cells combined with CCR7-negative CD45RA+ effector memory (TemRA) cells. After blood collection by leukapheresis, PBMCs were isolated using Ficoll-Histopaque density gradient centrifugation and then cryopreserved in the vapor phase of liquid nitrogen. Analytical flow cytometry was used to check the purity and quantity of each magnetically sorted T cell population. Genomic DNA was isolated from each sorted fraction and quantified by UV absorbance on a Nanodrop 2000c. Overall study outcomes, separate from this receptor: Across a handful of donors, about 5% of naive CD4, 3% to 4% of naive CD8, around 2.5% of memory CD4, and around 0.4% of memory CD8 clonotypes were shared. Clonotypes shared by all four sorted-subset donors showed higher generation probabilities than non-shared clonotypes. Sampling was restricted to blood, and TCR repertoires in tissue are likely to differ from TCR repertoires in blood. Rarefaction of sorted-subset datasets indicated incomplete sequencing despite the large sequencing depth. Based on pairwise subsampling, the degree of clonotype sharing among donors was expected to be affected by sequencing depth. Larger estimated clonotype richness was generally found for naive subsets than for memory subsets. The small number of donors limited the genetic and exposure-history diversity represented.

Per the germline V gene, SNHLY is the CDR1 and FYNNEI is the CDR2. The trim is 6 bases for V and 5 bases for J, with a gap of 7 bases between the germline ends. The CDR3 goes from the cysteine to the phenylalanine over 11 residues. Only CDR3 DNA remains: 33 bases, in frame from the first base. The receptor's source is a young man in good health. Material for sequencing was memory CD8+ T cells sorted from blood. The sample's cell subset or site label, decoded: CD45RO+ cells pooled with CCR7-negative TemRA cells. This chain is built from TRBV2 and TRBJ1-1, with an unclear D gene assignment. The CDR3 region has the sequence CASSPRTEAFF. At the DNA level, the sequence is TGTGCCAGCAGCCCCCGTACTGAAGCTTTCTTT.